This T cell receptor beta chain stems from a study of T-cell reconstitution after alpha-beta-depleted transplantation in children. Whole-study findings and limits: About two months after transplant, alpha-beta T cells reportedly came from several hundred expanded graft clones. Day-60 TCRbeta diversity that was high in some patients was derived from surviving recipient T cells and thymic progenitors. Newly produced T cells mostly provided counts and TCRbeta diversity after one year, as hyperexpanded clones declined.

A TCRbeta library incorporating unique molecular identifiers was prepared. TCRdb reanalysed the PCR reads using MiXCR and keeps one entry per CDR3 protein. The sample carries approximately 630,000 distinct CDR3 sequences, about an eighth recorded once. This clonotype has ten or more counts. Its antigen is currently unknown. V dropped 5 bases and J dropped 7; count of bases not matched to a gene: 8. The CDR3 has 14 amino acids. Germline assignment: CDR1 SGHRS and CDR2 YFSETQ. The sample consisted of PBMCs, taken before TCRalphabeta/CD19-depleted stem cell transplant. This chain uses TRBV5-1 with TRBJ1-4; 7 bases fit TRBD1. This clonotype was obtained from a girl aged 2 to 9 with congenital amegakaryocytic thrombocytopenia, due to receive a stem cell transplant. The CDR3 region is CASSRQGWGEKLFF. The CDR3 DNA sequence: TGCGCCAGCAGTCGACAGGGATGGGGTGAAAAACTGTTTTTT.